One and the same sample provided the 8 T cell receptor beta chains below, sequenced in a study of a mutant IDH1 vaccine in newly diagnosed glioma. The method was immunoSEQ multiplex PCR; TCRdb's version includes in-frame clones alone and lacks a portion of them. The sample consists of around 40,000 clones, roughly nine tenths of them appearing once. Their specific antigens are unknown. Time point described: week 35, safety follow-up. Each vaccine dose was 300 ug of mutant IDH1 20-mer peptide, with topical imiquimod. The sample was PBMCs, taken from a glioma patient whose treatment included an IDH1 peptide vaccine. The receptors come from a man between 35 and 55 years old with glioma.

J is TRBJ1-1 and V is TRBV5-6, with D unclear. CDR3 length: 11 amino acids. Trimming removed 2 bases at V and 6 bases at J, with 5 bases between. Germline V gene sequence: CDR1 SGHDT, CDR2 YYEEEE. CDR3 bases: TGTGCCAGCAGCTTCGTGTCTGAAGCTTTCTTT. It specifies CASSFVSEAFF.

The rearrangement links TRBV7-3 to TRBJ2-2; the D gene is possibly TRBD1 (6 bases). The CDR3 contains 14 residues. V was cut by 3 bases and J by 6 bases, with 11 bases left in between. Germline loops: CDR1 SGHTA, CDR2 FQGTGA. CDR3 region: CASSFSHRAGELFF. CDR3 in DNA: TGTGCCAGCAGCTTTAGCCACAGGGCCGGGGAGCTGTTTTTT.

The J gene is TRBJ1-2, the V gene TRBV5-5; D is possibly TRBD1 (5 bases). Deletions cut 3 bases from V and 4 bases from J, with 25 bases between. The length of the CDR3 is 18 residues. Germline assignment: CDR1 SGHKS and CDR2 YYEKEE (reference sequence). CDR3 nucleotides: TGTGCCAGCAGCTCCCCTCTTAGGGGACGAGAGTTTAGCTATGGCTACACCTTC. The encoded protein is CASSSPLRGREFSYGYTF.

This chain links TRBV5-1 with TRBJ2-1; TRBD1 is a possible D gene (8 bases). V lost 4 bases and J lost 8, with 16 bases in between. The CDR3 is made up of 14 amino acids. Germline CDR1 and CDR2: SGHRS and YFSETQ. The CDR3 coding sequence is TGCGCCAGCAGCCCTCGGACAGGGAGGGATGAGCAGTTCTTC. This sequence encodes CASSPRTGRDEQFF.

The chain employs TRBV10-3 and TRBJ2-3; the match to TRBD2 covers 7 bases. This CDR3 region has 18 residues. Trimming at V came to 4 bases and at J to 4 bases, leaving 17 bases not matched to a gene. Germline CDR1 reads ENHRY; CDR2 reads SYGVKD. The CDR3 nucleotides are TGTGCCATCAGTGTTTGGGTGGACCCGGCGGGAGTTCCAGATACGCAGTATTTT. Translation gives CAISVWVDPAGVPDTQYF.

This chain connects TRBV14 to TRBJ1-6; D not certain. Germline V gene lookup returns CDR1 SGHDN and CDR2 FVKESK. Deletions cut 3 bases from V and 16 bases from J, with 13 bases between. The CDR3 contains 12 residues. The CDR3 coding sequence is TGTGCCAGCAGCCAGGCCTGGCGAGAACTCCACTTT. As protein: CASSQAWRELHF.

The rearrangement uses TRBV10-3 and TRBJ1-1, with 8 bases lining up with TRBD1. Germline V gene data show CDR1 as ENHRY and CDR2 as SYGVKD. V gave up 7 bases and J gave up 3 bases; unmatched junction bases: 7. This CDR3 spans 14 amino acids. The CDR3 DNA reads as TGTGCCATCAAACTGGACAGGGATGACACTGAAGCTTTCTTT. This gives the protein CAIKLDRDDTEAFF.

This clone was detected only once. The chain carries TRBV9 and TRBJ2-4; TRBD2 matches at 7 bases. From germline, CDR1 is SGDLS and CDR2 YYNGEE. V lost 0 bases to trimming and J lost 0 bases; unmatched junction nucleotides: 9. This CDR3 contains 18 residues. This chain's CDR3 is CASSVGSWGGLAKNIQYF. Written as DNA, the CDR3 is TGTGCCAGCAGCGTAGGATCGTGGGGGGGTCTAGCCAAAAACATTCAGTACTTC.